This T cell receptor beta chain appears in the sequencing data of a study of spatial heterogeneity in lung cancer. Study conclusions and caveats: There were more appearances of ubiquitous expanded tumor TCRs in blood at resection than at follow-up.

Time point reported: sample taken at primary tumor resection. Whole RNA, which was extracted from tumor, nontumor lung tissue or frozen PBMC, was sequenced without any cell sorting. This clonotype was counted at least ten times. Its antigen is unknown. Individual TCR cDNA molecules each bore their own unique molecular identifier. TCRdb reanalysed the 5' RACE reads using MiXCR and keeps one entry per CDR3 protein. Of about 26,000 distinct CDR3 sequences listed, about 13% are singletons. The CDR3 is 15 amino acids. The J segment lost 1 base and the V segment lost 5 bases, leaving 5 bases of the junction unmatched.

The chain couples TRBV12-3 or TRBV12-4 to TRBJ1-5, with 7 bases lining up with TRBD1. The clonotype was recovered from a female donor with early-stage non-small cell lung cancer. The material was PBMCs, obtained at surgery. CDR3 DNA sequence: TGTGCCAGCAGTCGACAGGGATCAAGCAATCAGCCCCAGCATTTT. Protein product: CASSRQGSSNQPQHF.